The present T cell receptor (beta chain) was sequenced within a study of shared clonotypes between healthy human individuals. This table comes from immunoSEQ multiplex PCR, and its TCRdb copy is limited to in-frame clones, with some not included. The table records around 550,000 clones, approximately 96% of them present only once. As defined, naive CD8 cells were CD45RO-negative and positively selected for CCR7, with terminally differentiated effector memory CD45RA+ cells excluded. The CDR3 extends over 15 amino acids. Trimming cost V 9 bases and J 3 bases; bases outside gene matches: 13. Germline CDR1 and CDR2: SGHNT and YYREEE (reference sequence).

The chain links TRBV5-4 to TRBJ2-3, with TRBD1 identical over 7 bases. The source material was naive CD8+ T cells sorted from blood. The TCR sequence derives from a woman in her 30s in good health. In nucleotides, the CDR3 is TGTGCCACTAACGACAGGGCGGTTCCGACAGATACGCAGTATTTT. Its protein product is CATNDRAVPTDTQYF.